This T cell receptor (beta chain) is drawn from a study of cytomegalovirus exposure and HLA in healthy donors. Both 60 Vbeta primers and 13 Jbeta primers went into the PCR. Sequenced by immunoSEQ multiplex PCR; TCRdb stores in-frame clones only, minus some. The sample has about 100,000 clones; over 65% are singletons. The V gene lost 3 bases and the J gene lost 8 bases, with 14 bases spanning the gap. From germline, CDR1 is SGHNT and CDR2 YYREEE (reference sequence). This CDR3 has 13 amino acids. The source of this sequence is a woman in her sixties or seventies in good health and CMV-seronegative. The sample comprised PBMCs. The chain carries TRBV5-4 and TRBJ1-1, with D perhaps TRBD1 (6 bases). CDR3 protein: CASSYVSGGEAFF. Here the CDR3 DNA reads TGTGCCAGCAGCTACGTTTCGGGGGGCGAAGCTTTCTTT.